These T cell receptor beta chains were read from a single sample in a study of fetal regulatory T cell absence and autoimmunity. Generated by immunoSEQ multiplex PCR, the TCRdb table keeps only in-frame clones and is missing some. The table lists 95,000 or so clones, around 72% of them singletons. The sample consisted of pancreas tissue. These receptors came from a male donor with IPEX syndrome. Each CDR3 is given with its conserved first and last residue. The order of the fields is J gene, V gene, CDR3 length, D gene, clone size, CDR3 DNA, CDR3 protein. The D gene is left open where the match is weak. Some rows have no size entry. The others give once, few or many, or a class for an expanded clone.

>TRBJ2-7|TRBV7-6|14|NA|NA
TGTGCCAGCAGCTTAGCAGGGGGCTCCTACGAGCAGTACTTC
CASSLAGGSYEQYF
>TRBJ2-7|TRBV2|13|TRBD1|NA
TGTGCCAGCGGGGACAGGAGCTCCTACGAGCAGTACTTC
CASGDRSSYEQYF
>TRBJ2-1|TRBV6-6|16|TRBD2|NA
TGTGCCAGCTCCGCCCTTAGCGGGGGACTTTACAATGAGCAGTTCTTC
CASSALSGGLYNEQFF
>TRBJ2-7|TRBV11-2|14|NA|NA
TGTGCCAGCAGCTTAGGTACCGGTTCCTACGAGCAGTACTTC
CASSLGTGSYEQYF
>TRBJ2-1|TRBV7-6|18|NA|NA
TGTGCCAGCAGCTTAGCTCCCTGGGGGGGCACCTACGAGAATGAGCAGTTCTTC
CASSLAPWGGTYENEQFF
>TRBJ2-7|TRBV6-5|13|NA|NA
TGTGCCAGCAGTGAATTTGTGGACTACGAGCAGTACTTC
CASSEFVDYEQYF
>TRBJ1-3|TRBV15|16|NA|NA
TGTGCCACCAGCAGAACCCGAACCTCCTCTGGAAACACCATATATTTT
CATSRTRTSSGNTIYF
>TRBJ1-1|TRBV7-9|15|NA|NA
TGTGCCAGCAGCGCCTATCAATCACCGAACACTGAAGCTTTCTTT
CASSAYQSPNTEAFF
>TRBJ1-6|TRBV5-6|17|TRBD1|NA
TGTGCCAGCAGCTTGGGGACAGGGGTTGCGAGCAGCTCACCCCTCCACTTT
CASSLGTGVASSSPLHF
>TRBJ2-7|TRBV7-2|11|NA|NA
TGTGCCAGCAGCTTAGTCTACGAGCAGTACTTC
CASSLVYEQYF
>TRBJ2-7|TRBV10-1|13|TRBD2|once
TGCGCCAGCAGTGTAGCGGGGGACTACGAGCAGTACTTC
CASSVAGDYEQYF
>TRBJ1-2|TRBV5-1|12|NA|few
TGCGCCAGCAGCTTGGCCTATGGTGGCTACACCTTC
CASSLAYGGYTF
>TRBJ1-2|TRBV6-4|11|NA|few
TGTGCCAGCCTGAACTACCCTGGCTACACCTTC
CASLNYPGYTF
>TRBJ1-1|TRBV7-8|14|NA|NA
TGTGCCAGCAGCCGTCTTTGGGGGGACACTGAAGCTTTCTTT
CASSRLWGDTEAFF
>TRBJ2-7|TRBV7-2|14|TRBD2|NA
TGTGCCAGCAGCGTACTAGCGGGGACCTACGAGCAGTACTTC
CASSVLAGTYEQYF
>TRBJ2-7|TRBV19|14|NA|NA
TGTGCCAGTAGTATAGGGAGACAGGCCTACGAGCAGTACTTC
CASSIGRQAYEQYF
>TRBJ1-2|TRBV9|16|NA|NA
TGTGCCAGCAGCGCCACCTCGGGTCAGGGGTACTATGGCTACACCTTC
CASSATSGQGYYGYTF
>TRBJ2-7|TRBV5-6|17|TRBD2|NA
TGTGCCAGCAGCTTGGGGGGACTAGCGGGCCCAGTCTACGAGCAGTACTTC
CASSLGGLAGPVYEQYF
>TRBJ2-7|TRBV10-3|11|NA|NA
TGTGCCATCAGCACACAGGACGAGCAGTACTTC
CAISTQDEQYF
>TRBJ2-2|TRBV5-4|14|NA|NA
TGTGCCATCTCCCTTGTCCCGAACACCGGGGAGCTGTTTTTT
CAISLVPNTGELFF
>TRBJ2-3|TRBV25-1|16|TRBD2|NA
TGTGCCAGCAGAGGACTAGCGGGAGGGGACAAAGATACGCAGTATTTT
CASRGLAGGDKDTQYF
>TRBJ1-3|TRBV25-1|13|TRBD1|NA
TGTGCCAGCCGGCAGGGGGCGGGAAACACCATATATTTT
CASRQGAGNTIYF
>TRBJ1-1|TRBV29-1|13|NA|NA
TGCAGCGTTGCTGGACTAATGAACACTGAAGCTTTCTTT
CSVAGLMNTEAFF
>TRBJ2-1|TRBV7-2|13|NA|few
TGTGCCAGCAGCTTAGGGACATACAATGAGCAGTTCTTC
CASSLGTYNEQFF
>TRBJ1-4|TRBV7-2|15|NA|NA
TGTGCCAGCAGCTTAGCAGCCGGGGGCGATGAAAAACTGTTTTTT
CASSLAAGGDEKLFF
>TRBJ1-2|TRBV6-5|13|TRBD1|NA
TGTGCCAGCAGCCTGGGACAGGGAAGTGGCTACACCTTC
CASSLGQGSGYTF
>TRBJ1-4|TRBV19|15|NA|NA
TGTGCCAGTAGTATCGGGAGGGCGGCTAATGAAAAACTGTTTTTT
CASSIGRAANEKLFF
>TRBJ2-1|TRBV18|15|TRBD1|NA
TGTGCCAGCTCATCCCCCCCGGACAGGGGCCGTGAGCAGTTCTTC
CASSSPPDRGREQFF
>TRBJ2-7|TRBV5-1|17|TRBD1|NA
TGCGCCAGCAGCTTGGATTACGGGACAGGGGGCCGATACGAGCAGTACTTC
CASSLDYGTGGRYEQYF
>TRBJ1-3|TRBV2|12|NA|NA
TGTGCCAGCAGTGAGGGTGGAAACACCATATATTTT
CASSEGGNTIYF
>TRBJ2-1|TRBV5-4|14|TRBD2|NA
TGTGCCAGCAGTTTCCTAGCGGGGGGGAGGGAGCAGTTCTTC
CASSFLAGGREQFF
>TRBJ2-3|TRBV12-5|16|NA|NA
TGTGCTAGTGGTTCCAGACTTCTCTCTAGCACAGATACGCAGTATTTT
CASGSRLLSSTDTQYF
>TRBJ2-3|TRBV30|16|NA|NA
TGTGCCTGGAGTGTAGAGGGCTTAGGCTGGGAGGATACGCAGTATTTT
CAWSVEGLGWEDTQYF
>TRBJ1-4|TRBV7-9|14|NA|NA
TGTGCCAGCAGCTTAGCAACAACTAATGAAAAACTGTTTTTT
CASSLATTNEKLFF
>TRBJ1-5|TRBV7-9|14|NA|NA
TGTGCCAGCAGCTTAGAACAAGGAGAACAGCCCCAGCATTTT
CASSLEQGEQPQHF
>TRBJ1-2|TRBV7-8|13|NA|NA
TGTGCCAGCAGCCCCTCCGGGTTACTTGGCTACACCTTC
CASSPSGLLGYTF
>TRBJ2-7|TRBV21-1|19|NA|NA
TGTGCCAGCAGCAAATGGAGGAGACAGTCATTGACCAAGACTGGCGAGCAGTACTTC
CASSKWRRQSLTKTGEQYF
>TRBJ2-1|TRBV4-1|18|TRBD2|NA
TGCGCCAGCAGCCAAGGGACTAGCGGGAGATTATCCTACAATGAGCAGTTCTTC
CASSQGTSGRLSYNEQFF
>TRBJ2-7|TRBV7-2|16|NA|NA
TGTGCCAGCAGCCCCGAGGGAAGAGCCCCCGCCTACGAGCAGTACTTC
CASSPEGRAPAYEQYF
>TRBJ2-1|TRBV9|16|NA|NA
TGTGCCAGCAGCGAGGGACTGCCCCGCTCCTACAATGAGCAGTTCTTC
CASSEGLPRSYNEQFF